This is a list of T cell receptor beta chains from one sample in a study of T-cell reconstitution after alpha-beta-depleted transplantation in children. TCRdb itself ran the PCR reads through MiXCR, one entry per CDR3 protein. Of more than 60,000 distinct CDR3 sequences listed, around 7.9% are singletons. The sample consisted of PBMCs from the stem cell graft donor, taken from the stem cell graft. The source is a human donor who donated a stem cell graft to a child with acute lymphoblastic leukemia. Both conserved end residues are part of each CDR3. Fields, in order: V gene, D gene, clone size, J gene, CDR3 protein, CDR3 DNA. A D gene is named only where the DNA matches it firmly. Not all rows give a size; the values are once, few, many and, for expanded clones, a class.

TRBV19	.	few	TRBJ1-5	CAGGVSQPQHF	TGTGCCGGGGGGGTGAGTCAGCCCCAGCATTTT
TRBV20-1	.	many	TRBJ2-5	CSASPPGTQRETQYF	TGCAGTGCTTCCCCCCCGGGGACCCAGAGAGAGACCCAGTACTTC
TRBV9	.	.	TRBJ2-7	CASSVGGLGEQYF	TGTGCCAGCAGCGTGGGGGGCCTGGGCGAGCAGTACTTC
TRBV5-5	TRBD1	many	TRBJ2-7	CASSLGQGPLEQYF	TGTGCCAGCAGCTTGGGACAGGGACCCCTGGAGCAGTACTTC
TRBV27	.	.	TRBJ1-2	CASKSGEGYTF	TGTGCCAGCAAATCCGGGGAAGGCTACACCTTC
TRBV5-4	.	.	TRBJ2-5	CASSSRTAETQYF	TGTGCCAGCAGCTCCCGGACGGCAGAGACCCAGTACTTC
TRBV6-6	.	many	TRBJ1-6	CASSYQNSPLHF	TGTGCCAGCAGTTACCAGAATTCACCCCTCCACTTT
TRBV4-2	.	many	TRBJ2-2	CASSQDKGSSNTGELFF	TGTGCCAGCAGCCAAGATAAGGGATCCTCGAACACCGGGGAGCTGTTTTTT
TRBV7-9	TRBD2	many	TRBJ2-1	CASINQGLGSYNEQFF	TGTGCCAGCATCAATCAGGGACTAGGGTCTTACAATGAGCAGTTCTTC
TRBV27	.	many	TRBJ2-6	CASSDRTRGFSGANVLTF	TGTGCCAGCAGTGATCGGACAAGGGGCTTCTCTGGGGCCAACGTCCTGACTTTC
TRBV9	TRBD2	many	TRBJ2-1	CASSVVLAGRDEQFF	TGTGCCAGCAGCGTAGTACTAGCGGGTCGCGATGAGCAGTTCTTC
TRBV20-1	TRBD2	many	TRBJ2-4	CSARTSGFDLAKNIQYF	TGCAGTGCCAGGACTAGCGGATTCGATCTAGCCAAAAACATTCAGTACTTC
TRBV7-8	TRBD2	many	TRBJ2-5	CASIGVAGGRETQYF	TGTGCCAGCATTGGGGTAGCGGGGGGGCGAGAGACCCAGTACTTC
TRBV6-4	TRBD2	few	TRBJ2-3	CASSAMTSGGSDTQYF	TGTGCCAGCAGTGCCATGACTAGCGGGGGGTCAGATACGCAGTATTTT
TRBV7-2	TRBD2	many	TRBJ2-7	CASSLDPAGGQEQYF	TGTGCCAGCAGCTTAGACCCAGCGGGGGGTCAAGAGCAGTACTTC
TRBV29-1	TRBD2	many	TRBJ2-2	CSVGPSGGTGELFF	TGCAGCGTTGGGCCTAGCGGGGGCACCGGGGAGCTGTTTTTT
TRBV11-2	TRBD2	many	TRBJ2-2	CASSAAGVGELFF	TGTGCCAGCAGCGCGGCGGGGGTCGGGGAGCTGTTTTTT
TRBV29-1	TRBD1	many	TRBJ1-4	CSAARDRGAEKLFF	TGCAGCGCCGCCAGGGACAGGGGTGCAGAAAAACTGTTTTTT
TRBV20-1	.	many	TRBJ1-1	CSAMAPGGTEAFF	TGCAGTGCTATGGCCCCCGGGGGCACTGAAGCTTTCTTT
TRBV7-2	.	many	TRBJ2-3	CASSRNTDTQYF	TGTGCCAGCAGCCGTAACACAGATACGCAGTATTTT
TRBV4-3	TRBD2	few	TRBJ2-1	CASSQLGPGGADEQFF	TGCGCCAGCAGCCAATTGGGGCCGGGGGGGGCAGATGAGCAGTTCTTC
TRBV3-1	.	many	TRBJ2-7	CASSQYPSYHEQYF	TGTGCCAGCAGCCAATATCCTAGTTACCACGAGCAGTACTTC
TRBV6-5	.	many	TRBJ1-1	CASSYTSTVNTEAFF	TGTGCCAGCAGTTACACAAGTACAGTGAACACTGAAGCTTTCTTT
TRBV7-9	.	many	TRBJ2-7	CASSLEDGGYEQYF	TGTGCCAGCAGCTTAGAAGACGGGGGCTACGAGCAGTACTTC
TRBV20-1	TRBD2	many	TRBJ2-3	CSARDRIAGGLTDTQYF	TGCAGTGCTAGAGATCGGATAGCGGGGGGACTCACAGATACGCAGTATTTT
TRBV7-8	.	many	TRBJ2-1	CASSSSRGGSYNEQFF	TGTGCCAGCAGCTCCTCAAGGGGGGGCTCCTACAATGAGCAGTTCTTC
TRBV7-8	.	many	TRBJ1-5	CASSFQGRNQPQHF	TGTGCCAGCAGCTTTCAGGGCCGCAATCAGCCCCAGCATTTT